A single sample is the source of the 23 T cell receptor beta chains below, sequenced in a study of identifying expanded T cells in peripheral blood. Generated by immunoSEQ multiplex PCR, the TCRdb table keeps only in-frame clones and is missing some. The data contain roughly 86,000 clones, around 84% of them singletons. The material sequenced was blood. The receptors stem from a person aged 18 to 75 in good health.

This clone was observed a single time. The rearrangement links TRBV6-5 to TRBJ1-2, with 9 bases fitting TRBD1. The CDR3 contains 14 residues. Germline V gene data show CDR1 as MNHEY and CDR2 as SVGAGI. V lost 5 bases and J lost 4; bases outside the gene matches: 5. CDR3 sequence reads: CASSRGQGFYGYTF. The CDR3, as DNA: TGTGCCAGCAGTCGGGGACAGGGCTTCTATGGCTACACCTTC.

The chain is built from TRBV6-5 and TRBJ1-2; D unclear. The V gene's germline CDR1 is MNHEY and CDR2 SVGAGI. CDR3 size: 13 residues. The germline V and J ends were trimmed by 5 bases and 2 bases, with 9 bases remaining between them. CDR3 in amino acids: CASSRTANYGYTF. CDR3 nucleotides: TGTGCCAGCAGTCGAACAGCGAACTATGGCTACACCTTC.

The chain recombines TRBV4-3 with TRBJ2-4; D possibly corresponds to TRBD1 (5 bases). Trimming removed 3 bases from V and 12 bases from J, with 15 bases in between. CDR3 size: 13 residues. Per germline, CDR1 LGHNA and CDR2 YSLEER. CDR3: CASSHVREGHQYF. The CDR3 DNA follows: TGCGCCAGCAGCCATGTCAGGGAAGGTCATCAGTACTTC.

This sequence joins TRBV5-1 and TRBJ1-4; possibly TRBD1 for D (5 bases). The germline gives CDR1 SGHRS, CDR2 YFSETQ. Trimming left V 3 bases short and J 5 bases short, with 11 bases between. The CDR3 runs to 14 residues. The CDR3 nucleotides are TGCGCCAGCAGCTCGGCCGGGGGAAATGAAAAACTGTTTTTT. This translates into CASSSAGGNEKLFF.

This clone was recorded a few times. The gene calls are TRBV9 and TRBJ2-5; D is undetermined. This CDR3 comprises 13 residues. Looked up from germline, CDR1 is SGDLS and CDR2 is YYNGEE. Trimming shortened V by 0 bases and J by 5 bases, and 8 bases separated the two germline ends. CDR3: CASSVGDAETQYF. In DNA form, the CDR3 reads TGTGCCAGCAGCGTAGGAGACGCGGAGACCCAGTACTTC.

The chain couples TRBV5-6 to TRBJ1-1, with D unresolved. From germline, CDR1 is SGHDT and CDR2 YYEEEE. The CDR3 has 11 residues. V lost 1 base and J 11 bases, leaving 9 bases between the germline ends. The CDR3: CASSLLGRAFF. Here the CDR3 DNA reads TGTGCCAGCAGCTTGTTGGGGAGGGCTTTCTTT.

This CDR3 reads CASSGGVGYGAGNTIYF. The CDR3 DNA follows: TGTGCCAGCAGTGGCGGGGTGGGGTACGGGGCTGGAAACACCATATATTTT. The chain links TRBV2 to TRBJ1-3, with no clear D. Trimming removed 4 bases from V and 2 bases from J, with 18 bases in between. Germline loops: CDR1 SNHLY, CDR2 FYNNEI. The CDR3 totals 17 residues.

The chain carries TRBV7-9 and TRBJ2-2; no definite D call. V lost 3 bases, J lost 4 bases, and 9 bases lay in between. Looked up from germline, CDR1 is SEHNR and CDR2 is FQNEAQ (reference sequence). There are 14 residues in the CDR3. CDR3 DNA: TGTGCCAGCAGCTTGGTCAGCAGCACCGGGGAGCTGTTTTTT. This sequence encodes CASSLVSSTGELFF. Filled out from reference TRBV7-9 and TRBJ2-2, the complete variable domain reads DTGVSQNPRHKITKRGQNVTFRCDPISEHNRLYWYRQTLGQGPEFLTYFQNEAQLEKSRLLSDRFSAERPKGSFSTLEIQRTEQGDSAMYLCASSLVSSTGELFFGEGSRLTVL.

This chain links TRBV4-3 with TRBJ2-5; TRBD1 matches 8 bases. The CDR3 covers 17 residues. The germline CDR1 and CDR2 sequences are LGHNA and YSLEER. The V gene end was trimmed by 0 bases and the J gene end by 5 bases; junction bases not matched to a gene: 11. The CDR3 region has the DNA TGCGCCAGCAGCCAAGATCCGCCGTCAGGGGGCGCGGAGACCCAGTACTTC. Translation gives CASSQDPPSGGAETQYF.

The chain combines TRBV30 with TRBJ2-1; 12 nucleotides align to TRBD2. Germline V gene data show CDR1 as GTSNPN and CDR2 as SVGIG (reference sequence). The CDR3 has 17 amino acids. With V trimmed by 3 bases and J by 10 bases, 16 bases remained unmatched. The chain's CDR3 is CAWRALSLAGGPGEQFF. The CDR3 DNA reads TGTGCCTGGAGAGCACTGTCCCTAGCGGGGGGGCCGGGCGAGCAGTTCTTC.

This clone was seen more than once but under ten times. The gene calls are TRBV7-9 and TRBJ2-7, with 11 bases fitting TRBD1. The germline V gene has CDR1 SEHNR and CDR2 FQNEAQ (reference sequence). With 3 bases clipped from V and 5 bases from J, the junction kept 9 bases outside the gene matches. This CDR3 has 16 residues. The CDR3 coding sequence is TGTGCCAGCAGCTTCCTCATCGGACAGGGGGCAGACGAGCAGTACTTC. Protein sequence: CASSFLIGQGADEQYF.

The CDR3 region has the DNA TGTGCCAGCAGTTACCGAACGTGGGCAACTAATGAAAAACTGTTTTTT. It specifies CASSYRTWATNEKLFF. The V and J genes are TRBV6-6 and TRBJ1-4; D uncertain. The germline V gene encodes CDR1 MNHNY and CDR2 SVGAGI (reference sequence). This CDR3 is 16 amino acids long. V shed 2 bases and J shed 0 bases, with 10 bases lying between them.

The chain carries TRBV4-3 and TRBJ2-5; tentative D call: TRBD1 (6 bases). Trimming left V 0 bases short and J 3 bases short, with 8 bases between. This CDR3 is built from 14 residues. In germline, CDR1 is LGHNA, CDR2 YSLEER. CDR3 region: CASSQDHREETQYF. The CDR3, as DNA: TGCGCCAGCAGCCAAGATCACAGGGAAGAGACCCAGTACTTC.

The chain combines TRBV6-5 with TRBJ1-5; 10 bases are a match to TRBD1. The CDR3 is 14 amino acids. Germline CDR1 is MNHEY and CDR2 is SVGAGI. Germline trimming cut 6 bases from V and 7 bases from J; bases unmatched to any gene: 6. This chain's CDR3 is CASSRDRGEQPQHF. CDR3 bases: TGTGCCAGCAGCCGGGACAGGGGAGAGCAGCCCCAGCATTTT.

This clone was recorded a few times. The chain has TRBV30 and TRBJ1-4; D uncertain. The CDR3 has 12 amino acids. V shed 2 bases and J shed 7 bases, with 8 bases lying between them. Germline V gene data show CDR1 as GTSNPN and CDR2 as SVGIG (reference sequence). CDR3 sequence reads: CAWSTISEKLFF. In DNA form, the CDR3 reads TGTGCCTGGAGTACCATCTCTGAAAAACTGTTTTTT.

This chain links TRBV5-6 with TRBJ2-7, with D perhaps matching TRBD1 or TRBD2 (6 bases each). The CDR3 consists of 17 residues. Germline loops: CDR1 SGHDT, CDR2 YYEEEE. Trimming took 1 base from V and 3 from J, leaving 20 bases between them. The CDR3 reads CASSLSRGLKISYEQYF. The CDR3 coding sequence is TGTGCCAGCAGCTTGTCCAGGGGACTCAAAATAAGCTACGAGCAGTACTTC.

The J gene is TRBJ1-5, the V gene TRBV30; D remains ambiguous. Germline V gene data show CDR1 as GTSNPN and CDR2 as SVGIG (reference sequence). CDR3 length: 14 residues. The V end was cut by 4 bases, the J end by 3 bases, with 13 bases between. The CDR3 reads CAWNNGNPNQPQHF. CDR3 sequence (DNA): TGTGCCTGGAACAACGGGAACCCCAATCAGCCCCAGCATTTT.

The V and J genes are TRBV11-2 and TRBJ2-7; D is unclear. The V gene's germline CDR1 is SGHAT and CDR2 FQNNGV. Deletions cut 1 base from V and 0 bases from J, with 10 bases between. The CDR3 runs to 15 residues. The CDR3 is CASSLAGRFSYEQYF. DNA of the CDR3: TGTGCCAGCAGCTTAGCAGGAAGGTTCTCCTACGAGCAGTACTTC. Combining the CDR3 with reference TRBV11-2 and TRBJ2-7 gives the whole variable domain EAGVAQSPRYKIIEKRQSVAFWCNPISGHATLYWYQQILGQGPKLLIQFQNNGVVDDSQLPKDRFSAERLKGVDSTLKIQPAKLEDSAVYLCASSLAGRFSYEQYFGPGTRLTVT.

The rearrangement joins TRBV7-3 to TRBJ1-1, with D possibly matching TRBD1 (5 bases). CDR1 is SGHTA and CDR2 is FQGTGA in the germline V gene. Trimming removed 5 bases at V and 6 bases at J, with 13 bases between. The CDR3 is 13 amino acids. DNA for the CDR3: TGTGCCAGCAGCACACGTCAGGGAGCTGAAGCTTTCTTT. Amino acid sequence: CASSTRQGAEAFF.

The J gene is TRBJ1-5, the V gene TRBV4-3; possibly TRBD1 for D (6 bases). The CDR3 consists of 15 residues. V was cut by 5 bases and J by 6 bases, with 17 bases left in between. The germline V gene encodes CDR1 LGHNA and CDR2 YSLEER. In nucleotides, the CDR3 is TGCGCCAGCAGCAGTGTCATGGGGGGCGGTCAGCCCCAGCATTTT. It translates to CASSSVMGGGQPQHF.

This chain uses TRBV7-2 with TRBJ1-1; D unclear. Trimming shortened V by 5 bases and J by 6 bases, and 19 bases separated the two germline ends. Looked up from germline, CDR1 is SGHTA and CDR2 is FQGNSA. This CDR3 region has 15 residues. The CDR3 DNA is TGTGCCAGCAGCCCCTCCGCGAGGGAAATAGCTGAAGCTTTCTTT. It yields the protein CASSPSAREIAEAFF.

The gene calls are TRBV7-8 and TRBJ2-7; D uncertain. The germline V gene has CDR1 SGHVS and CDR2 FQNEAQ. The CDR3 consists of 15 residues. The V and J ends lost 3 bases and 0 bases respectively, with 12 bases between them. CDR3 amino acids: CASSFSSVSSYEQYF. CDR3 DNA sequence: TGTGCCAGCAGCTTCTCCTCGGTGAGCTCCTACGAGCAGTACTTC.

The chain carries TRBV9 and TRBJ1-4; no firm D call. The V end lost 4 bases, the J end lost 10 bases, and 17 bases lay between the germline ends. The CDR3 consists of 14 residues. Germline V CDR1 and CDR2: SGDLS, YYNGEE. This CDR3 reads CASSPRTAEGKLFF. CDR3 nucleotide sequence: TGTGCCAGCAGCCCCCGGACTGCGGAGGGAAAACTGTTTTTT.